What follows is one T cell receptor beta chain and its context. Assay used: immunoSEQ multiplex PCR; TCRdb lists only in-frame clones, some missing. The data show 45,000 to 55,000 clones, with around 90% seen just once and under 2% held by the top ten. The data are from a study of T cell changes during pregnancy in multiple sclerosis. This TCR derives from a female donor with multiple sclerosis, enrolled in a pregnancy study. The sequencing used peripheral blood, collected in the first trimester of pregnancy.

The CDR3 region has the DNA TGTGCCAGCAGCCAGGGACATACGGAAAAACTGTTTTTT. Residues: CASSQGHTEKLFF. The V and J genes are TRBV11-2 and TRBJ1-4, with D possibly matching TRBD1 (6 bases). This CDR3 comprises 13 residues. The germline V gene encodes CDR1 SGHAT and CDR2 FQNNGV. The V and J ends lost 5 bases and 8 bases respectively, with 12 bases between them.